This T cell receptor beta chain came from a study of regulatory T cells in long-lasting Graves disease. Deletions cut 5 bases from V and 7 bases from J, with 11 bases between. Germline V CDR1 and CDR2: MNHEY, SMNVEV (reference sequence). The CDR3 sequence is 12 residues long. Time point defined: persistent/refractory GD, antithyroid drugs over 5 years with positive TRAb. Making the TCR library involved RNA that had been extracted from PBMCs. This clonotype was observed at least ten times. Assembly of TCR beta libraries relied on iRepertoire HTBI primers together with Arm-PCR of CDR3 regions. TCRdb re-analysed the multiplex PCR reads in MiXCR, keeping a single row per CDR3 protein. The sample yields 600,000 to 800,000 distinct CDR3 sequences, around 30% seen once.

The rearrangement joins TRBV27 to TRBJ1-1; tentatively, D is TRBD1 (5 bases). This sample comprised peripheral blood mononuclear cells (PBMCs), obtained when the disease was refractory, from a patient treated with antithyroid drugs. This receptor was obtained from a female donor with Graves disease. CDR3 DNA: TGTGCCAGCAGTCTCAGGGCAGGTGAAGCTTTCTTT. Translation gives CASSLRAGEAFF.